The TCR beta chain described here comes from a study of response to subunit inactivated influenza vaccine. This clonotype was seen many times. TCRdb re-called the RT-PCR reads through MiXCR, storing one row per CDR3 protein. The sample lists 700,000 to 900,000 distinct CDR3 sequences; about 20% were seen once. Per the germline V gene, CDR1 is SEHNR and CDR2 is FQNEAQ (reference sequence). Trimming left V 5 bases short and J 2 bases short, with 19 bases between. The CDR3 totals 17 residues. This chain uses TRBV7-9 with TRBJ2-1; D perhaps matches TRBD2 (5 bases). Sample: PBMCs from blood, taken more than 4 days after vaccination. The receptor was isolated from a man aged 45-65 years who received an inactivated influenza vaccine. CDR3 loop: CASSPMIQLGAYNEQFF. The CDR3 region has the DNA TGTGCCAGCAGCCCCATGATTCAACTAGGCGCCTACAATGAGCAGTTCTTC.